The rows below give T cell receptor beta chains drawn from one sample of a study of T cell responses to AZD1222 COVID-19 vaccine. Data came from immunoSEQ multiplex PCR; TCRdb stores just in-frame clones and leaves some out. The table records 100,000 to 150,000 clones, roughly 90% of them present only once. This specimen was peripheral blood, taken on day 0 of AZD1222 vaccination. The receptors stem from an adult in good health. Each CDR3 is given with its conserved first and last residue. A D gene is named only where the DNA matches it firmly. Size values are once, few and many counts, or a class for expanded clones, and some rows have none.

d_gene,v_gene,j_gene,abundance,CDR3aa,CDR3nt
-,TRBV5-1,TRBJ2-7,-,CASSLGGEQYF,TGCGCCAGCAGCTTGGGGGGCGAGCAGTACTTC
-,TRBV6-5,TRBJ1-1,-,CASSYSGQLNTEAFF,TGTGCCAGCAGTTACTCCGGACAGTTAAACACTGAAGCTTTCTTT
-,TRBV2,TRBJ1-2,-,CASSGGSAIGYTF,TGTGCCAGCAGTGGGGGGTCAGCTATTGGCTACACCTTC
-,TRBV28,TRBJ1-5,-,CASRRGGVIGNQPQHF,TGTGCCAGCAGGAGGGGCGGGGTTATCGGCAATCAGCCCCAGCATTTT
-,TRBV27,TRBJ1-5,-,CASSLSGFNQPQHF,TGTGCCAGCAGTTTATCAGGGTTCAATCAGCCCCAGCATTTT
-,TRBV5-1,TRBJ1-5,-,CASSLEGMPHQPQHF,TGCGCCAGCAGCTTGGAGGGGATGCCCCATCAGCCCCAGCATTTT
-,TRBV28,TRBJ2-1,-,CASSLSREQFF,TGTGCCAGCAGTTTGTCTCGTGAGCAGTTCTTC
-,TRBV5-5,TRBJ1-2,-,CASSLRTAYGYTF,TGTGCCAGCAGCTTGCGGACAGCATATGGCTACACCTTC
-,TRBV24-1,TRBJ1-5,-,CATGRVGSNQPQHF,TGTGCCACCGGCAGGGTTGGGAGCAATCAGCCCCAGCATTTT
TRBD1,TRBV2,TRBJ2-3,-,CASSETGQQDTQYF,TGTGCCAGCAGTGAAACGGGACAGCAAGATACGCAGTATTTT
-,TRBV27,TRBJ1-1,-,CASRPDTGRRDTEAFF,TGTGCCAGCAGGCCGGATACGGGCAGAAGAGACACTGAAGCTTTCTTT
TRBD2,TRBV6-5,TRBJ2-1,-,CASKFLAGGNNEQFF,TGTGCCAGCAAATTCCTAGCGGGAGGCAACAATGAGCAGTTCTTC
-,TRBV24-1,TRBJ1-1,-,CATSDSGTEAFF,TGTGCCACCAGTGATTCGGGAACTGAAGCTTTCTTT
-,TRBV10-3,TRBJ2-2,few,CAISEGLNTGELFF,TGTGCCATCAGTGAAGGTCTCAACACCGGGGAGCTGTTTTTT
-,TRBV5-6,TRBJ2-7,once,CASSRSASFYEQYF,TGTGCCAGCAGTAGATCAGCATCCTTCTACGAGCAGTACTTC
-,TRBV5-4,TRBJ2-3,-,CASSLGPRLGADTQYF,TGTGCCAGCAGCTTGGGCCCCCGCCTAGGGGCAGATACGCAGTATTTT
-,TRBV5-4,TRBJ2-5,-,CASSFQGPEKAQYF,TGTGCCAGCAGCTTTCAGGGACCTGAAAAGGCCCAGTACTTC
-,TRBV3-1/TRBV3-2,TRBJ2-3,-,CASSQFLGSSTDTQYF,TGTGCCAGCAGCCAGTTCTTGGGTTCTAGCACAGATACGCAGTATTTT
TRBD2,TRBV5-1,TRBJ2-3,-,CASSLGGTRADTQYF,TGCGCCAGCAGCTTGGGTGGGACTAGAGCAGATACGCAGTATTTT
-,TRBV4-2,TRBJ2-5,once,CASSRGLGTQYF,TGTGCCAGCAGCCGCGGGTTGGGGACCCAGTACTTC
-,TRBV7-9,TRBJ2-3,-,CASSLGLSGNADTQYF,TGTGCCAGCAGCTTAGGACTGAGTGGCAATGCAGATACGCAGTATTTT
-,TRBV6-5,TRBJ1-1,-,CASSTQWTAPEAFF,TGTGCCAGCAGTACCCAATGGACAGCCCCTGAAGCTTTCTTT
-,TRBV28,TRBJ2-5,-,CASSSNRVLKTQYF,TGTGCCAGCAGTTCAAACAGGGTCCTAAAGACCCAGTACTTC
-,TRBV5-1,TRBJ1-1,-,CASSLGPGQGITEAFF,TGCGCCAGCAGCTTGGGCCCGGGCCAGGGCATCACTGAAGCTTTCTTT
TRBD1,TRBV30,TRBJ2-3,-,CAWRRKGQGPTDTQYF,TGTGCCTGGAGGCGAAAAGGACAGGGTCCGACAGATACGCAGTATTTT
-,TRBV30,TRBJ2-2,-,CAWRGSAGELFF,TGTGCCTGGAGAGGTTCGGCCGGGGAGCTGTTTTTT
-,TRBV7-9,TRBJ2-3,once,CASSLLGTDTQYF,TGTGCCAGCAGCTTACTAGGCACAGATACGCAGTATTTT
TRBD2,TRBV2,TRBJ2-2,once,CASTSVAGNTGELFF,TGTGCCAGCACTTCGGTAGCGGGGAACACCGGGGAGCTGTTTTTT
-,TRBV19,TRBJ1-2,few,CASIGPLAGSGYTF,TGTGCCAGTATCGGGCCTCTCGCAGGGAGTGGCTACACCTTC
-,TRBV12-3/TRBV12-4,TRBJ1-2,-,CASRPGNYGYTF,TGTGCCAGCAGGCCAGGAAACTATGGCTACACCTTC
-,TRBV19,TRBJ1-1,-,CASSISATSEAFF,TGTGCCAGTAGTATATCGGCAACCTCTGAAGCTTTCTTT
-,TRBV15,TRBJ1-1,-,CATSILDTNTEAFF,TGTGCCACCAGCATCCTGGACACGAACACTGAAGCTTTCTTT
TRBD1,TRBV20-1,TRBJ2-5,-,CSASGQGEWETQYF,TGCAGTGCTAGTGGACAGGGCGAATGGGAGACCCAGTACTTC
TRBD1,TRBV19,TRBJ1-5,medium-sized,CASSTHRGVSNQPQHF,TGTGCCAGTAGCACACACAGGGGAGTGAGCAATCAGCCCCAGCATTTT
TRBD2,TRBV27,TRBJ2-7,-,CASSRLAKMDEQYF,TGTGCCAGCAGCCGACTAGCGAAAATGGACGAGCAGTACTTC
TRBD1,TRBV12-3/TRBV12-4,TRBJ1-1,-,CASRGQGNTEAFF,TGTGCCAGCAGAGGACAGGGGAACACTGAAGCTTTCTTT
-,TRBV29-1,TRBJ2-6,-,CSVVSGAGANVLTF,TGCAGCGTTGTCTCAGGGGCTGGGGCCAACGTCCTGACTTTC
-,TRBV3-1/TRBV3-2,TRBJ2-3,-,CASSLNSNSGDTQYF,TGTGCCAGCAGCCTCAACAGCAATTCGGGGGATACGCAGTATTTT
-,TRBV19,TRBJ1-5,few,CASSIELGRFNQPQHF,TGTGCCAGTAGTATTGAGTTGGGCAGATTCAATCAGCCCCAGCATTTT
TRBD1,TRBV7-9,TRBJ2-2,-,CASSRSGTGGTGELFF,TGTGCCAGCAGCCGCTCCGGGACAGGGGGTACCGGGGAGCTGTTTTTT
TRBD2,TRBV6-5,TRBJ2-4,-,CHSGGANLAKNIQYF,TGTCACAGCGGGGGGGCTAATCTAGCCAAAAACATTCAGTACTTC
-,TRBV7-9,TRBJ2-1,-,CASSLLGYGEQFF,TGTGCCAGCAGCTTACTGGGCTACGGGGAGCAGTTCTTC
TRBD2,TRBV3-1/TRBV3-2,TRBJ2-2,-,CASSQPRTSGDTGELFF,TGTGCCAGCAGCCAGCCCCGGACTAGCGGCGACACCGGGGAGCTGTTTTTT
-,TRBV5-1,TRBJ2-2,-,CASMGDWLNTGELFF,TGCGCCAGCATGGGGGACTGGCTTAACACCGGGGAGCTGTTTTTT
-,TRBV19,TRBJ1-5,-,CASRGGEGINQPQHF,TGTGCCAGTCGGGGGGGCGAGGGCATCAATCAGCCCCAGCATTTT
-,TRBV12-3/TRBV12-4,TRBJ1-2,-,CASSLAGPYGYTF,TGTGCCAGCAGTTTAGCCGGGCCCTATGGCTACACCTTC
TRBD1,TRBV5-5,TRBJ2-5,-,CASSLAPGTGQETQYF,TGTGCCAGCAGCTTGGCTCCCGGGACAGGGCAAGAGACCCAGTACTTC
TRBD1,TRBV29-1,TRBJ1-1,-,CSVHGQGVTEAFF,TGCAGCGTCCACGGACAGGGCGTCACTGAAGCTTTCTTT
-,TRBV18,TRBJ1-1,-,CASSLELNFEAFF,TGTGCCAGCTCACTGGAATTAAACTTTGAAGCTTTCTTT
-,TRBV10-1,TRBJ2-1,-,CASSEGIADPYNEQFF,TGCGCCAGCAGTGAGGGTATAGCGGACCCCTACAATGAGCAGTTCTTC
-,TRBV5-5,TRBJ1-1,-,CASSGGRYTEAFF,TGTGCCAGCAGTGGGGGGAGATACACTGAAGCTTTCTTT
TRBD2,TRBV7-2,TRBJ2-4,-,CASSFLAGGPLAKNIQYF,TGTGCCAGCAGCTTTCTAGCGGGGGGACCCTTGGCCAAAAACATTCAGTACTTC
-,TRBV6-5,TRBJ2-7,few,CASTGEEGGPYEQYF,TGTGCCAGCACCGGTGAGGAGGGGGGCCCCTACGAGCAGTACTTC
-,TRBV27,TRBJ2-5,-,CASTLTGKKTQYF,TGTGCCAGCACCCTTACGGGCAAAAAGACCCAGTACTTC
-,TRBV28,TRBJ1-2,-,CASNSGQLLNYGYTF,TGTGCCAGCAATTCGGGACAACTTCTTAACTATGGCTACACCTTC
-,TRBV10-1,TRBJ1-4,-,CASQRENNEKLFF,TGCGCCAGCCAACGAGAGAATAATGAAAAACTGTTTTTT